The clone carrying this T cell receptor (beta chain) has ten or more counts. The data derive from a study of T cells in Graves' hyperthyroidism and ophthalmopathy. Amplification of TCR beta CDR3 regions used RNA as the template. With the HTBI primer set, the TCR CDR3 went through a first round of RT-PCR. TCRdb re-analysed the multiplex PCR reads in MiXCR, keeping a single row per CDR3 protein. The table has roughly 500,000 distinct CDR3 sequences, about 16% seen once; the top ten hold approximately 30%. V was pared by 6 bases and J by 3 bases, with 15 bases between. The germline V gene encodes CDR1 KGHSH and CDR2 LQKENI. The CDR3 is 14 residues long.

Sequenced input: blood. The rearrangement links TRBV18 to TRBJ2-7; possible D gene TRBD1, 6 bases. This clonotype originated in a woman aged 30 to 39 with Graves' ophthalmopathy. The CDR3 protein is CASSSVTGDYEQYF. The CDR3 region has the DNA TGTGCCAGCTCTTCCGTGACAGGAGACTACGAGCAGTACTTC.